This T cell receptor beta chain emerged from a study of blood T cell repertoires in COVID-19 (dated by TCRdb to 2020 to 2021). For the wider study: Samples from collaborators originated in the United States, Italy and Spain and spanned both the acute and convalescent phases of COVID-19. The repertoires were released in a freely available public database meant as a resource for research on the immune response to SARS-CoV-2. The dataset comprised deeply sampled blood TCRbeta repertoires from subjects exposed to, actively infected with, or recovered from COVID-19. Nearly every sample came with metadata listing a de-identified subject ID, COVID-19 status, age in years and sex. HLA class I and class II types, where available, came from metadata supplied by the sample provider rather than from assay-based typing. The samples were drawn from the first 160 participants of the ongoing ImmuneRACE study and from under 1,500 subjects provided by 6 global collaborators. The material from the prospective study consisted of cDNA or gDNA derived from T cells, B-cell-depleted T cells, or PBMCs.

In Seattle, one collaborating source enrolled patients while the infection was active and tracked those patients longitudinally over the course of disease. Whole blood was collected in K2EDTA tubes by collaborating institutions according to the institutions' own protocols. For TCRbeta analysis, collaborator samples were shipped as frozen whole blood, as isolated PBMCs, or as DNA extracted from either sample type. Results and caveats for the whole study, not just this receptor: How much clinical and demographic metadata was included differed by source and by participant, and the metadata was provided uncurated.

Worth noting for this clone: Its antigen remains undetermined. The sample holds no much larger clone one base away, and base qualities are not on file.

Including cysteine and phenylalanine, the CDR3 has 15 amino acids. The retained sequence is limited to the CDR3, 45 bases, with the frame set at the first base. According to the germline V gene, CDR1 reads SGHNT and CDR2 reads YENEEA. The junction shows trimming of 4 bases on V and 3 bases on J, and the gene matches do not reach 4 bases of it. TCRbeta CDR3 regions were amplified from genomic DNA using the immunoSEQ Assay, a bias-controlled multiplex PCR. The source study handled its data this way. The number of nucleated cells in each sample was estimated from the amplification of reference gene primers within the assay. To quantify the absolute abundance of each unique TCRbeta CDR3 rearrangement, sequence reads were collapsed and filtered. For each sample, productive Simpson clonality was calculated as the square root of Simpson's diversity index over productive rearrangements. The table comes from immuneACCESS by way of TCRdb, which keeps in-frame sequences with V and J called. Part of the clones is missing from these tables; in studies checked, under half for an unresolved V gene and the rest for unknown reasons. V and J calls and clone size are given by that table; D and trimming were obtained from the DNA. This sample holds 400,000 or so clones; roughly 90% were observed only once. 0.7% to 0.85% of the sample lies in the top ten.

Specimen: peripheral blood. This TCR derives from a man younger than 35 with COVID-19, enrolled during active disease. In this chain, TRBV11-3 is recombined with TRBJ2-3; TRBD2 fits 10 bases in the junction. Read as DNA, the sequence is TGTGCCAGCAGCTGTCTAGCGGGGGTGACAGATACGCAGTATTTT. It specifies CASSCLAGVTDTQYF.